Listed below are T cell receptor beta chains from one sample, sequenced in a study of CD8 T cells in Susac syndrome. TCRdb redid the calling of the immunoSEQ multiplex PCR reads with MiXCR, one entry per CDR3 protein. The sample includes 150,000 to 200,000 distinct CDR3 sequences, about 91% seen only once; the top ten take 0.085% to 0.1%. Sequenced sample: CD4+ T cells from PBMCs. The receptors shown here come from a human donor with Susac syndrome. Both conserved end residues are part of each CDR3. A D gene is named only where the DNA matches it firmly. Size is omitted from some rows. Given values are once, few, many or a class for expanded clones.

cdr3_aa cdr3_nt v_call clone_size j_call d_call
CASTTGQPLNYGYTF TGCGCCAGCACAACGGGACAGCCCTTAAACTATGGCTACACCTTC TRBV10-2 . TRBJ1-2 TRBD1
CASSTPTSGSSYEQYF TGTGCCAGCTCCACCCCGACTAGCGGGAGCTCCTACGAGCAGTACTTC TRBV19 once TRBJ2-7 TRBD2
CASSAPEEHNEQFF TGTGCCAGCAGTGCCCCCGAAGAACACAATGAGCAGTTCTTC TRBV28 once TRBJ2-1 .
CASRPGTSAYEQYF TGTGCCAGCAGGCCCGGGACCTCCGCCTACGAGCAGTACTTC TRBV6-5 . TRBJ2-7 .
CSAWTGGDGGYTF TGCAGTGCGTGGACAGGGGGCGACGGTGGCTACACCTTC TRBV20-1 . TRBJ1-2 TRBD1
CSAGLASGEQYF TGCAGTGCGGGACTAGCTTCTGGCGAGCAGTACTTC TRBV20-1 . TRBJ2-7 TRBD2
CASSVDGGARGTGELFF TGTGCCAGCAGCGTAGATGGGGGCGCCCGGGGCACCGGGGAGCTGTTTTTT TRBV9 once TRBJ2-2 .
CASSPHRQGAEETQYF TGTGCCAGCAGCCCCCACCGACAGGGGGCGGAAGAGACCCAGTACTTC TRBV11-2 few TRBJ2-5 TRBD1
CASSADRAGGYTF TGTGCCAGCAGCGCCGACAGGGCGGGTGGCTACACCTTC TRBV9 . TRBJ1-2 TRBD1
CSAHLSGSGNTIYF TGCAGTGCACATCTCAGTGGCTCTGGAAACACCATATATTTT TRBV20-1 . TRBJ1-3 .
CATSDPQGGYVGELFF TGTGCCACCAGTGATCCACAGGGGGGATACGTCGGGGAGCTGTTTTTT TRBV24-1 . TRBJ2-2 TRBD1
CASSVAGDATDTQYF TGTGCCAGCAGCGTAGCGGGGGACGCTACAGATACGCAGTATTTT TRBV9 . TRBJ2-3 .
CASSSGQVLISEQFF TGTGCCAGCAGTTCGGGACAGGTTCTTATCAGTGAGCAGTTCTTC TRBV5-4 . TRBJ2-1 TRBD1
CASSHYRDPASETQYF TGTGCCAGCAGCCACTACCGGGACCCCGCGTCCGAGACCCAGTACTTC TRBV3-1 . TRBJ2-5 .
CASSLAQGRGSPLHF TGTGCCAGCAGCTTGGCCCAGGGGAGGGGGTCACCCCTCCACTTT TRBV7-8 . TRBJ1-6 .
CASSLTGGGNQPQHF TGTGCCAGCAGTTTAACAGGGGGAGGCAATCAGCCCCAGCATTTT TRBV28 . TRBJ1-5 TRBD1
CASSLESFQGSGFQYF TGTGCCAGCAGCTTAGAGTCTTTTCAGGGGAGCGGATTTCAGTACTTC TRBV7-9 . TRBJ2-4 .
CAWSVAGTDTQYF TGTGCCTGGAGTGTGGCGGGGACAGATACGCAGTATTTT TRBV30 . TRBJ2-3 .
CASSSGLNNEQFF TGTGCCAGCAGCTCGGGACTTAACAATGAGCAGTTCTTC TRBV7-3 once TRBJ2-1 .
CASSYPLTEDYGYTF TGTGCCAGCAGTTACCCCTTGACAGAGGATTATGGCTACACCTTC TRBV6-2/TRBV6-3 . TRBJ1-2 .
CASSEQGVGGNQPQHF TGTGCCAGCAGCGAACAGGGGGTAGGTGGCAATCAGCCCCAGCATTTT TRBV12-3/TRBV12-4 . TRBJ1-5 TRBD1
CASSLARTKGYTF TGTGCCAGCAGTTTGGCCAGAACGAAAGGCTACACCTTC TRBV12-3/TRBV12-4 . TRBJ1-2 .
CASSEDRATGNTIYF TGTGCCAGCAGTGAGGACAGGGCTACTGGAAACACCATATATTTT TRBV25-1 once TRBJ1-3 TRBD1
CASSQDPGYTDTQYF TGTGCCAGCAGCCAAGATCCGGGCTACACAGATACGCAGTATTTT TRBV14 once TRBJ2-3 .
CASSVRGGPVGETQYF TGTGCCAGCAGCGTTCGGGGGGGGCCAGTTGGGGAGACCCAGTACTTC TRBV9 . TRBJ2-5 TRBD2
CAWRGQGDQPQHF TGTGCCTGGAGGGGACAGGGCGATCAGCCCCAGCATTTT TRBV30 . TRBJ1-5 TRBD1
CASSSPDRRQPQHF TGTGCCAGCAGTTCCCCCGACAGAAGGCAGCCCCAGCATTTT TRBV28 . TRBJ1-5 .
CASSYPIQRNTEAFF TGTGCCAGCAGTTACCCAATCCAGAGGAACACTGAAGCTTTCTTT TRBV6-2/TRBV6-3 . TRBJ1-1 .
CASSEGTGTYEQYF TGTGCCAGCAGTGAAGGGACAGGGACATACGAGCAGTACTTC TRBV2 . TRBJ2-7 TRBD1
CSVPSLAGGNTGELFF TGCAGCGTTCCTTCCCTAGCGGGGGGAAACACCGGGGAGCTGTTTTTT TRBV29-1 once TRBJ2-2 TRBD2
CAISDPLWGETQYF TGTGCCATCAGTGATCCACTATGGGGAGAGACCCAGTACTTC TRBV10-3 . TRBJ2-5 .
CASSLLTGNTGELFF TGCGCCAGCAGCTTGTTAACTGGCAACACCGGGGAGCTGTTTTTT TRBV5-1 . TRBJ2-2 .
CASSHGGAEAFF TGTGCCAGCAGCCACGGGGGCGCTGAAGCTTTCTTT TRBV7-9 . TRBJ1-1 .
CASSSWTSIRVDTQYF TGCGCCAGCAGCTCGTGGACTAGCATTCGTGTAGATACGCAGTATTTT TRBV5-1 . TRBJ2-3 TRBD2
CASSVDGGTEAFF TGTGCCAGCAGCGTGGATGGAGGGACTGAAGCTTTCTTT TRBV7-9 . TRBJ1-1 .
CASSSSGFEQYF TGTGCCAGCAGTTCTTCCGGGTTCGAGCAGTACTTC TRBV12-3/TRBV12-4 . TRBJ2-7 .
CASSLAGYPGDTIYF TGCGCCAGCAGCTTGGCGGGGTATCCGGGGGACACCATATATTTT TRBV5-1 . TRBJ1-3 .
CASRPTGQADTQYF TGCGCCAGCAGGCCGACAGGGCAAGCAGATACGCAGTATTTT TRBV4-1 . TRBJ2-3 TRBD1
CASSSSRDREETQYF TGTGCCAGTAGTTCGAGCCGGGACAGGGAAGAGACCCAGTACTTC TRBV19 . TRBJ2-5 TRBD1
CASRKEGPRDEQYF TGTGCCAGCCGGAAGGAGGGGCCGAGGGACGAGCAGTACTTC TRBV6-5 . TRBJ2-7 .
CAWSVGQYGYTF TGTGCCTGGAGTGTTGGGCAATATGGCTACACCTTC TRBV30 . TRBJ1-2 .
CASSQDEGIKTQYF TGTGCCAGCAGCCAAGATGAAGGGATCAAGACCCAGTACTTC TRBV3-1 . TRBJ2-5 .
CSAPTFIGETQYF TGCAGTGCCCCCACGTTCATAGGAGAGACCCAGTACTTC TRBV20-1 . TRBJ2-5 .
CSARDGHRGSYEQYF TGCAGTGCTAGAGATGGCCACCGGGGCTCCTACGAGCAGTACTTC TRBV20-1 . TRBJ2-7 .
CASQDDRGGHQPQHF TGTGCCAGCCAAGATGACAGGGGAGGCCATCAGCCCCAGCATTTT TRBV7-9 . TRBJ1-5 TRBD1
CASSLASSGRETQYF TGTGCCAGCAGCTTAGCATCTAGCGGGAGGGAGACCCAGTACTTC TRBV7-6 . TRBJ2-5 TRBD2
CSARDSRVYGNQPQHF TGCAGTGCTAGAGATTCCAGGGTTTATGGCAATCAGCCCCAGCATTTT TRBV20-1 . TRBJ1-5 .
CRGDYQETQYF TGCAGGGGAGATTACCAAGAGACCCAGTACTTC TRBV20-1 . TRBJ2-5 .
CSARLAGGLNEQFF TGCAGTGCTAGGTTAGCGGGGGGTCTCAATGAGCAGTTCTTC TRBV20-1 . TRBJ2-1 TRBD2
CASSPQLAGDFGNTQYF TGTGCCAGCTCACCACAACTAGCGGGAGATTTTGGAAATACGCAGTATTTT TRBV18 . TRBJ2-3 TRBD2
CASSPASAGNEKLFF TGCGCCAGCAGCCCCGCGTCGGCGGGTAATGAAAAACTGTTTTTT TRBV5-1 . TRBJ1-4 .
CASSLRQGRTEAFF TGTGCCAGCAGTCTCCGACAGGGCAGAACTGAAGCTTTCTTT TRBV27 . TRBJ1-1 TRBD1
CSARDRWRGAYNEQFF TGCAGTGCTAGAGATCGATGGCGGGGGGCTTACAATGAGCAGTTCTTC TRBV20-1 . TRBJ2-1 TRBD2
CASSLREGYYGYTF TGTGCCAGCAGTCTCAGGGAAGGTTACTATGGCTACACCTTC TRBV6-6 . TRBJ1-2 .
CASSASGREETQYF TGTGCCAGCAGCGCTAGCGGGAGAGAAGAGACCCAGTACTTC TRBV3-1 . TRBJ2-5 TRBD2
CASSPPGGRPTDTQYF TGTGCCAGCTCACCACCGGGCGGCAGGCCCACAGATACGCAGTATTTT TRBV18 . TRBJ2-3 .
CASSAGGTSEAFF TGTGCCAGCAGCGCCGGGGGTACGAGTGAAGCTTTCTTT TRBV9 . TRBJ1-1 .
CASSEGFRSGVGYTF TGTGCCAGCAGTGAAGGCTTCCGTTCGGGGGTCGGCTACACCTTC TRBV2 . TRBJ1-2 .
CASGRVAGGPSTDTQYF TGCGCCAGCGGGCGGGTAGCGGGGGGGCCGAGCACAGATACGCAGTATTTT TRBV10-2 . TRBJ2-3 TRBD2